The entry that follows covers one T cell receptor (beta chain) sequence. The target antigen is unknown. This sample is part of a study of cytomegalovirus exposure and HLA in healthy donors. Findings of the study overall: Investigators reported 164 TCR beta chains as tied to cytomegalovirus. HLA-A and HLA-B allele assignments for most subjects were reportedly predicted accurately using TCR beta sequences. In vitro checks showed that a few CMV-associated chains really do target CMV antigens.

Primers for the PCR totalled 60 Vbeta and 13 Jbeta. Authors' methods: A later analysis tallied tens of millions of unique TCR beta chains, 9 million to 12 million of them shared. TCRdb's copy holds only in-frame clones and misses some; the assay was immunoSEQ multiplex PCR. From that table come the V and J calls and clone size; the DNA was used to work out D and trimming. The data show roughly 150,000 clones, more than 65% seen once. This CDR3 contains 12 residues. Germline V gene sequence: CDR1 LNHDA, CDR2 SQIVND (reference sequence). The germline V and J ends were trimmed by 9 bases and 2 bases, with 8 bases remaining between them.

This rearrangement joins TRBV19 to TRBJ1-5, with D possibly being TRBD1 (6 bases). The material sequenced was PBMCs. This TCR derives from a man aged 18 to 35 in good health and CMV-seropositive. CDR3 loop: CASRQGNQPQHF. The CDR3 DNA follows: TGTGCCAGCCGACAGGGCAATCAGCCCCAGCATTTT. Full variable domain (rest looked up from reference TRBV19 and TRBJ1-5): DGGITQSPKYLFRKEGQNVTLSCEQNLNHDAMYWYRQDPGQGLRLIYYSQIVNDFQKGDIAEGYSVSREKKESFPLTVTSAQKNPTAFYLCASRQGNQPQHFGDGTRLSIL.